This TCR beta chain comes out of a study of OX40 agonist ivuxolimab in advanced cancers. Patients were excluded for autoimmune disease history or systemic immunosuppression. Clones were sequenced by immunoSEQ multiplex PCR, and TCRdb holds only the in-frame ones, with some missing. The sample lists about 100,000 clones; around 93% were seen once. Germline assignment: CDR1 MNHNS and CDR2 SASEGT. After removal of 6 bases from V and 8 bases from J, the junction contained 12 bases not matched to a gene. The length of the CDR3 is 15 residues. The specimen was CD4+ or CD8+ T cells sorted from blood, collected in a trial of the OX40 agonist ivuxolimab. This TCR derives from an adult with an advanced solid tumor such as melanoma, head and neck, liver or kidney cancer. The chain joins TRBV6-1 to TRBJ2-1; 8 bases match TRBD2. In DNA form, the CDR3 reads TGTGCCAGCAGCGACTTTAGGACTAGCTTCTATGAGCAGTTCTTC. It specifies CASSDFRTSFYEQFF.